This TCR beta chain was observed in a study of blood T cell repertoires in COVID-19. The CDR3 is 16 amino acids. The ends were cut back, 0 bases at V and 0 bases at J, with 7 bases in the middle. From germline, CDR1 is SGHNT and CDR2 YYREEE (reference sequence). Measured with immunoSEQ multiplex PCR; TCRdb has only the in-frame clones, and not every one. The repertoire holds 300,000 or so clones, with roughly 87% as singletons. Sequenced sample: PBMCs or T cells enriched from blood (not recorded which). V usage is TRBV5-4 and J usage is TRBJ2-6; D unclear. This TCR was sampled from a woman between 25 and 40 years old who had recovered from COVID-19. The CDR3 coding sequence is TGTGCCAGCAGCTTGGAACTGATCTCTGGGGCCAACGTCCTGACTTTC. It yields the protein CASSLELISGANVLTF.